These T cell receptor beta chains were read from a single sample in a study of blood T cell repertoires in COVID-19. Some clones are missing from TCRdb's copy, which holds only in-frame ones; the method was immunoSEQ multiplex PCR. The table includes tens of thousands of clones, roughly four fifths detected once. Sequencing was carried out using peripheral blood. These TCRs come from a woman older than 75 with acute or convalescent COVID-19. The CDR3 runs from the conserved cysteine through the conserved F or W. D genes are given only for firm matches. Not all rows give a size; the values are once, few, many and, for expanded clones, a class.

J	size	V	D	CDR3	DNA
TRBJ2-3	-	TRBV14	-	CATSRGRTDTQYF	TGTGCCACCTCGCGGGGCCGGACAGATACGCAGTATTTT
TRBJ1-1	once	TRBV18	-	CASSPQGREAFF	TGTGCCAGCTCACCACAGGGGCGAGAAGCTTTCTTT
TRBJ2-7	-	TRBV7-3	TRBD1	CASSGTGRAYEQYF	TGTGCCAGCAGCGGGACAGGGCGGGCCTACGAGCAGTACTTC
TRBJ2-2	-	TRBV14	-	CASSQVEGTGELFF	TGTGCCAGCAGCCAAGTCGAGGGTACCGGGGAGCTGTTTTTT
TRBJ1-1	-	TRBV20-1	-	CSARVPAVLF	TGCAGTGCTAGAGTTCCAGCGGTCCTCTTT
TRBJ1-5	-	TRBV28	-	CASSWAGGLTQHF	TGTGCCAGCAGCTGGGCAGGAGGTCTGACCCAGCATTTT
TRBJ1-1	-	TRBV4-1	-	CASSQDFTLSRAFF	TGCGCCAGCAGCCAAGATTTCACCCTAAGCCGGGCTTTCTTT
TRBJ1-1	-	TRBV3-1/TRBV3-2	-	CASRHPRGLGSTEAFF	TGTGCCAGCAGACACCCGCGGGGGCTTGGAAGCACTGAAGCTTTCTTT
TRBJ1-1	-	TRBV7-6	TRBD1	CASSLTGQGNTEAFF	TGTGCCAGCAGCTTAACGGGACAGGGAAACACTGAAGCTTTCTTT
TRBJ2-7	-	TRBV18	TRBD1	CASSPSPGTGSYEQYF	TGTGCCAGCTCACCTAGCCCCGGGACAGGGTCCTACGAGCAGTACTTC
TRBJ1-5	few	TRBV19	-	CASRYRVGSNQPQHF	TGTGCCAGTAGATACAGGGTCGGAAGCAATCAGCCCCAGCATTTT
TRBJ2-1	-	TRBV27	-	CASSLRPSSHNEQFF	TGTGCCAGCAGTTTACGTCCTAGCTCCCACAATGAGCAGTTCTTC
TRBJ1-1	-	TRBV6-5	-	CASRPPGMNTEAFF	TGTGCCAGCAGACCCCCAGGCATGAACACTGAAGCTTTCTTT
TRBJ2-1	-	TRBV3-1/TRBV3-2	TRBD2	CASSQEGGRAIGEQFF	TGTGCCAGCAGCCAAGAGGGCGGGAGGGCAATTGGTGAGCAGTTCTTC
TRBJ1-2	-	TRBV19	-	CASSIGAGAIYGYTF	TGTGCCAGTAGTATCGGTGCGGGGGCGATCTATGGCTACACCTTC
TRBJ2-1	-	TRBV12-1	-	CASSSPGIDNEQFF	TGTGCCAGCAGCTCCCCCGGGATCGACAATGAGCAGTTCTTC
TRBJ2-1	-	TRBV15	-	CATSVNNEQFF	TGTGCCACCAGCGTCAACAATGAGCAGTTCTTC
TRBJ2-1	-	TRBV9	-	CASSESGSSYNEQFF	TGTGCCAGCAGCGAGAGCGGAAGCTCCTACAATGAGCAGTTCTTC
TRBJ2-1	-	TRBV25-1	-	CASSDYQGYNEQFF	TGTGCCAGCAGTGATTACCAGGGATACAATGAGCAGTTCTTC
TRBJ1-2	-	TRBV11-2	TRBD1	CASSLDRGVNYGYTF	TGTGCCAGCAGCTTAGACAGGGGGGTTAACTATGGCTACACCTTC
TRBJ2-7	-	TRBV5-1	-	CASSLGIGAYYEQYF	TGCGCCAGCAGCTTGGGCATAGGGGCGTACTACGAGCAGTACTTC
TRBJ2-3	-	TRBV30	-	CAWSGGRTDTQYF	TGTGCCTGGAGTGGTGGGAGGACAGATACGCAGTATTTT
TRBJ1-5	once	TRBV18	TRBD1	CASSLRDSHQPQHF	TGTGCCAGCTCACTCCGGGACAGCCATCAGCCCCAGCATTTT
TRBJ1-6	-	TRBV12-3/TRBV12-4	-	CASRKGGSPLHF	TGTGCCAGCAGGAAAGGGGGTTCACCCCTCCACTTT
TRBJ1-6	-	TRBV5-1	TRBD1	CASSIDRVGSPLHF	TGCGCCAGCAGCATTGACAGGGTCGGGTCACCCCTCCACTTT
TRBJ2-5	-	TRBV24-1	-	CATSDSGYRKTQYF	TGTGCCACCAGTGATAGCGGCTATCGTAAGACCCAGTACTTC
TRBJ2-3	-	TRBV6-1	-	CASSEGWGLAVDTQYF	TGTGCCAGCAGTGAAGGTTGGGGGCTAGCGGTAGATACGCAGTATTTT
TRBJ2-1	few	TRBV24-1	TRBD2	CATSDPTGGARNEQFF	TGTGCCACCAGTGACCCGACGGGGGGGGCCCGCAATGAGCAGTTCTTC
TRBJ2-7	-	TRBV5-1	TRBD2	CASSLATSVSTDEQYF	TGCGCCAGCAGCTTGGCTACTAGCGTTTCAACGGACGAGCAGTACTTC
TRBJ2-3	-	TRBV24-1	TRBD2	CATRAGTSGTDTQYF	TGTGCCACGAGGGCCGGGACTAGCGGTACAGATACGCAGTATTTT
TRBJ2-2	once	TRBV19	TRBD1	CASNIQGNGELFF	TGTGCCAGTAACATACAGGGGAACGGGGAGCTGTTTTTT
TRBJ2-2	-	TRBV5-1	TRBD1	CASSVLVRQGGASTGELFF	TGCGCCAGCAGCGTCCTCGTACGACAGGGGGGCGCCAGCACCGGGGAGCTGTTTTTT
TRBJ2-5	-	TRBV5-4	TRBD2	CASSPTSGGAQETQYF	TGTGCCAGCAGCCCTACTAGCGGGGGGGCACAAGAGACCCAGTACTTC
TRBJ1-5	-	TRBV28	-	CASEDSQRYSNQPQHF	TGTGCCAGCGAGGACAGTCAGAGGTATAGCAATCAGCCCCAGCATTTT
TRBJ2-3	-	TRBV6-1	TRBD2	CASSGGTSGSLVRTDTQYF	TGTGCCAGCAGTGGCGGGACTAGCGGGAGTCTAGTGAGGACAGATACGCAGTATTTT
TRBJ2-1	-	TRBV10-3	TRBD2	CAISSGGYNEQFF	TGTGCCATTTCTAGCGGGGGATACAATGAGCAGTTCTTC
TRBJ1-4	once	TRBV29-1	TRBD1	CSVEGTGQEKLFF	TGCAGCGTTGAAGGGACAGGGCAGGAAAAACTGTTTTTT
TRBJ2-2	-	TRBV19	TRBD1	CASSTGQGHGELFF	TGTGCCAGTAGTACCGGACAGGGGCACGGGGAGCTGTTTTTT
TRBJ2-7	-	TRBV28	-	CASSLQFPYEQYF	TGTGCCAGCAGTTTACAGTTCCCCTACGAGCAGTACTTC
TRBJ1-2	-	TRBV28	-	CASSLGRGYTF	TGTGCCAGCAGTTTAGGGAGAGGCTACACCTTC
TRBJ1-6	-	TRBV28	TRBD1	CASKLGTGSSYNSPLHF	TGTGCCAGTAAGCTAGGGACAGGCAGCTCCTATAATTCACCCCTCCACTTT
TRBJ1-1	few	TRBV4-1	-	CASSPRGGDTEAFF	TGCGCCAGCAGCCCACGGGGAGGGGACACTGAAGCTTTCTTT
TRBJ2-3	once	TRBV4-2	TRBD2	CASSPNGGADTQYF	TGTGCCAGCAGCCCGAACGGGGGGGCAGATACGCAGTATTTT
TRBJ1-2	-	TRBV6-5	TRBD1	CASRRTGGYGYTF	TGTGCCAGCAGAAGGACAGGGGGCTATGGCTACACCTTC
TRBJ1-5	-	TRBV5-1	-	CASSDNPSQPQHF	TGCGCCAGCAGCGACAACCCCTCACAGCCCCAGCATTTT
TRBJ1-1	few	TRBV5-1	-	CASSLRLGNTEAFF	TGCGCCAGCAGCTTGAGACTCGGGAACACTGAAGCTTTCTTT
TRBJ1-1	-	TRBV5-1	TRBD1	CASGGTGSSTEAFF	TGCGCCAGCGGTGGGACAGGGTCGAGCACTGAAGCTTTCTTT
TRBJ2-2	-	TRBV7-8	-	CASSLYPRNTGELFF	TGTGCCAGCAGCTTATATCCGAGGAACACCGGGGAGCTGTTTTTT
TRBJ2-1	-	TRBV3-1/TRBV3-2	TRBD2	CASSQDRTSGSLSEQFF	TGTGCCAGCAGCCAAGATCGGACTAGCGGGAGTCTCAGTGAGCAGTTCTTC
TRBJ2-5	-	TRBV5-5	-	CASSLEGLRLETQYF	TGTGCCAGCAGCTTGGAGGGACTTAGGTTGGAGACCCAGTACTTC
TRBJ2-7	few	TRBV3-1/TRBV3-2	TRBD1	CASSRLLTGAYEQYF	TGTGCCAGCAGCCGCCTGTTGACAGGGGCCTACGAGCAGTACTTC
TRBJ2-1	few	TRBV25-1	TRBD1	CASSEYRGQGDNEQFF	TGTGCCAGCAGTGAATATCGCGGACAGGGCGACAATGAGCAGTTCTTC
TRBJ1-1	-	TRBV6-5	TRBD1	CASSLGQGGGWTEAFF	TGTGCCAGCAGTTTGGGACAGGGAGGAGGATGGACTGAAGCTTTCTTT